These 30 T cell receptor beta chains were sequenced from one sample in a study of regulatory T cells in long-lasting Graves disease. Time point: persistent/refractory GD, antithyroid drugs over 5 years with positive TRAb. The authors made the TCR library using RNA they extracted from PBMCs. Assembly of TCR beta libraries relied on iRepertoire HTBI primers together with Arm-PCR of CDR3 regions. Using its own MiXCR run on the multiplex PCR reads, TCRdb lists one record per CDR3 protein. The repertoire holds hundreds of thousands of distinct CDR3 sequences, with 22% as singletons. The specimen was peripheral blood mononuclear cells (PBMCs), collected when the disease was refractory, from a patient treated with antithyroid drugs. The receptors stem from a female donor with Graves disease.

There are a few counts of this clonotype. V gene TRBV29-1 combines with J gene TRBJ2-1, with D possibly being TRBD2 (6 bases). Germline V gene lookup returns CDR1 SQVTM and CDR2 ANQGSEA. The length of the CDR3 is 13 residues. V was cut by 3 bases and J by 15 bases, with 21 bases left in between. The CDR3 region is CSVDTLGTSLRFF. The DNA for the CDR3 is TGCAGCGTTGACACCCTTGGCACTAGCTTGAGGTTCTTC.

This clonotype was observed many times. The rearrangement joins TRBV28 to TRBJ1-6, with D unresolved. Trimming cost V 6 bases and J 7 bases, with 19 bases left between them. This CDR3 region has 16 residues. Germline V gene lookup returns CDR1 MDHEN and CDR2 SYDVKM. CDR3 nucleotide sequence: TGTGCCAGCAGGCCCCGAAAGGGAGGAAAAAATTCACCCCTCCACTTT. Amino acids: CASRPRKGGKNSPLHF.

The table lists this clonotype with a few counts. A much larger clone differs from this one at a single base, so this may be a read error. The chain joins TRBV28 to TRBJ1-5; tentative D call: TRBD1 (6 bases). Germline CDR1 reads MDHEN; CDR2 reads SYDVKM. CDR3 size: 13 residues. The CDR3 DNA follows: TGTGCCAGCGGCGGCCGAGGGGGTCAGCCCCAGCAGTTT. Protein: CASGGRGGQPQQF.

The V gene is TRBV10-3, the J gene TRBJ1-5; TRBD1 agrees at 7 bases. Germline assignment: CDR1 ENHRY and CDR2 SYGVKD. The CDR3 has 15 amino acids. J lost 7 bases, V lost 6 bases, and 12 bases had no gene match. The CDR3 DNA reads TGTGCCATCAGAGGAGGTGGACAGGTGTCCCAGCCCCAGCATTTT. Translating it yields CAIRGGGQVSQPQHF.

This clonotype was detected ten times or more. V is TRBV28 and J is TRBJ1-1; D not certain. This CDR3 has 12 residues. Deletions cut 2 bases from V and 4 bases from J, with 5 bases between. CDR1 MDHEN and CDR2 SYDVKM come from the germline V gene. The CDR3 DNA sequence: TGTGCCAGCAGTTTAGACACCACTGAAGCTTTCTTT. It yields the protein CASSLDTTEAFF.

This clonotype was seen a few times. J is TRBJ1-1 and V is TRBV20-1, with a possible D match to TRBD1 (5 bases). This CDR3 has 14 residues. Deletions cut 6 bases from V and 0 bases from J, with 14 bases between. Germline V lookup: CDR1 DFQATT, CDR2 SNEGSKA (reference sequence). The CDR3 here is CSATGTDLNTEAFF. CDR3 sequence (DNA): TGCAGTGCCACGGGGACGGATTTGAACACTGAAGCTTTCTTT.

This clonotype was counted a few times. This may stem from a read error, because a much larger clone lies one nucleotide away. The rearrangement links TRBV28 to TRBJ2-7; D remains ambiguous. CDR3 size: 11 residues. The germline CDR1 and CDR2 sequences are MDHEN and SYDVKM. Between the trimmed V and J ends, which lost 5 bases and 3 bases, there was a span of 5 bases. In DNA form, the CDR3 reads TGTGCCAGCAGTGATAACTACGAGCAGTACTTC. Protein sequence: CASSDNYEQYF. Variable domain in full (rest from reference TRBV28 and TRBJ2-7): DVKVTQSSRYLVKRTGEKVFLECVQDMDHENMFWYRQDPGLGLRLIYFSYDVKMKEKGDIPEGYSVSREKKERFSLILESASTNQTSMYLCASSDNYEQYFGPGTRLTVT.

This clonotype was seen at least ten times. The rearrangement uses TRBV12-3 or TRBV12-4 and TRBJ1-2; TRBD1 matches at 8 bases. The V gene end was trimmed by 4 bases and the J gene end by 8 bases; junction bases not matched to a gene: 12. The CDR3 covers 15 residues. This CDR3 reads CASSSGQGSPGGYTF. CDR3 DNA sequence: TGTGCCAGCAGTTCCGGACAGGGAAGCCCGGGGGGCTACACCTTC.

This clonotype was observed at least ten times. The chain employs TRBV28 and TRBJ2-2; a weak D match, TRBD2 (5 bases). CDR1 and CDR2 (germline): MDHEN, SYDVKM. This CDR3 spans 15 amino acids. Trimming removed 3 bases from V and 2 bases from J, with 10 bases in between. In DNA, the CDR3 is TGTGCCAGCAGTTTTTTGAGGGCCAACACCGGGGAGCTGTTTTTT. This encodes CASSFLRANTGELFF. The full variable domain, rest sourced from reference TRBV28 and TRBJ2-2, is DVKVTQSSRYLVKRTGEKVFLECVQDMDHENMFWYRQDPGLGLRLIYFSYDVKMKEKGDIPEGYSVSREKKERFSLILESASTNQTSMYLCASSFLRANTGELFFGEGSRLTVL.

Ten or more counts support this clonotype. The V gene is TRBV7-8, the J gene TRBJ1-4; 9 bases align to TRBD1. Germline V CDR1 and CDR2: SGHVS, FQNEAQ. The CDR3 totals 18 residues. V shed 4 bases and J 2 bases; nucleotides not matched to a gene: 11. DNA of the CDR3: TGTGCCAGCAGCTCCACCGGGACAGGGTCCCTGACTAATGAAAAACTGTTTTTT. This codes for CASSSTGTGSLTNEKLFF.

This clonotype has ten or more counts. The chain recombines TRBV28 with TRBJ1-2; perhaps TRBD1 as D (5 bases). CDR1 and CDR2 from the germline V gene are MDHEN and SYDVKM. The CDR3 length is 13 residues. The V and J ends lost 5 bases and 8 bases respectively, with 15 bases between them. The chain's CDR3 is CASSPETGQGYTF. In DNA, the CDR3 is TGTGCCAGCAGTCCCGAAACAGGTCAAGGCTACACCTTC.

This clonotype was observed many times. The V call is TRBV29-1, the J call TRBJ1-1; D gene ambiguous. The V end was cut by 5 bases, the J end by 1 base, with 8 bases between. This CDR3 has 12 residues. Per germline, CDR1 SQVTM and CDR2 ANQGSEA. DNA of the CDR3: TGCAGCGTTTTTATGGGGAACACTGAAGCTTTCTTT. Amino acids: CSVFMGNTEAFF.

The chain links TRBV6-2 or TRBV6-3 to TRBJ2-7, with 7 bases that match TRBD1. V trimming: 6 bases; J trimming: 1 base; junction bases outside the gene matches: 6. This CDR3 has 14 residues. CDR1 is MNHEY, CDR2 SVGEGT, per germline. CDR3 loop: CASRDRIESYEQYF. The CDR3 bases are TGTGCCAGCAGGGACAGGATTGAATCCTACGAGCAGTACTTC.

A few counts support this clonotype. The V and J genes are TRBV20-1 and TRBJ1-1; no firm D call. Germline CDR1 and CDR2: DFQATT and SNEGSKA (reference sequence). V was cut by 3 bases and J by 5 bases, with 13 bases left in between. The CDR3 has 13 residues. CDR3 sequence (DNA): TGCAGTGCTAGGACATCTAGGTGGACTGAAGCTTTCTTT. Translated, it gives CSARTSRWTEAFF.

This clonotype was counted a few times. The gene calls are TRBV6-1 and TRBJ2-7; 7 bases are a match to TRBD1. The CDR3 is made up of 13 amino acids. Germline V gives CDR1 MNHNS, CDR2 SASEGT. V shed 6 bases, J shed 3 bases, and the junction held 5 bases outside the gene matches. The CDR3 is CASSGTANYEQYF. DNA for the CDR3: TGTGCCAGCAGCGGGACAGCCAACTACGAGCAGTACTTC.

This clonotype was counted ten times or more. This CDR3 is CATSRVGRERSYEQYF. DNA of the CDR3: TGTGCCACCAGCAGAGTCGGCAGGGAAAGGTCCTACGAGCAGTACTTC. The V gene is TRBV15, the J gene TRBJ2-7; a weak D match, TRBD1 (5 bases). Germline V gene sequence: CDR1 LNHNV, CDR2 YYDKDF (reference sequence). This CDR3 has 16 residues. Trimming took off 1 base at V and 1 base at J, with 14 bases between the two ends.

This clonotype appeared many times. The chain recombines TRBV2 with TRBJ2-2; D is perhaps TRBD1 (6 bases). Germline V gene sequence: CDR1 SNHLY, CDR2 FYNNEI. The CDR3 consists of 16 residues. Trimming shortened V by 4 bases and J by 1 base, and 13 bases separated the two germline ends. The CDR3 loop reads CASSGSGALNTGELFF. DNA of the CDR3: TGTGCCAGCAGTGGTTCAGGGGCCCTGAACACCGGGGAGCTGTTTTTT.

This clonotype has only one observation. The chain employs TRBV7-9 and TRBJ1-2; no clear D. This CDR3 has 12 residues. Trimming shortened V by 2 bases and J by 7 bases, and 8 bases separated the two germline ends. Germline lookup yields CDR1 SEHNR and CDR2 FQNEAQ (reference sequence). CDR3 DNA: TGTGCCAGCAGCTTAACAAGGGTTGGCTACACCTTC. As protein: CASSLTRVGYTF.

This clonotype was detected many times. The chain is built from TRBV20-1 and TRBJ1-2; D gene uncertain. The CDR3 is 15 amino acids. Germline V lookup: CDR1 DFQATT, CDR2 SNEGSKA (reference sequence). Trimming shortened V by 3 bases and J by 0 bases, and 14 bases separated the two germline ends. CDR3 loop: CSARDGVVANYGYTF. CDR3 nucleotides: TGCAGTGCTAGGGACGGGGTCGTAGCTAACTATGGCTACACCTTC.

This clonotype appeared once. This sequence joins TRBV6-1 and TRBJ1-1; D perhaps matches TRBD1 (5 bases). Deletions cut 6 bases from V and 5 bases from J, with 19 bases between. Germline assignment: CDR1 MNHNS and CDR2 SASEGT. This CDR3 is built from 15 residues. The CDR3 coding sequence is TGTGCCAGCAGGCTTTTTCAGGGCGCGGGAACTGAAGCTTTCTTT. Its translation: CASRLFQGAGTEAFF.

The chain couples TRBV18 to TRBJ1-2; D might be TRBD1 (6 bases). CDR3 length: 13 amino acids. The ends were cut back, 6 bases at V and 3 bases at J, with 11 bases in the middle. CDR1 is KGHSH, CDR2 LQKENI, per germline. The CDR3 nucleotides read TGTGCCAGCTCCGAGGGGGAGGACTATGGCTACACCTTC. The encoded protein is CASSEGEDYGYTF.

The gene calls are TRBV20-1 and TRBJ1-5, with D perhaps matching TRBD1 (6 bases). Germline CDR1 and CDR2: DFQATT and SNEGSKA (reference sequence). Trimming stripped 0 bases from V and 6 bases from J, with 21 bases between. The CDR3 loop spans 17 amino acids. DNA of the CDR3: TGCAGTGCTAGAGATGCTTTACTAGGGGGGACGGCTCAGCCCCAGCATTTT. Translated: CSARDALLGGTAQPQHF.

Ten or more counts support this clonotype. V is TRBV7-2 and J is TRBJ1-2; D remains unclear. Trimming left V 8 bases short and J 2 bases short, with 15 bases between. The CDR3 extends over 14 amino acids. Looked up from germline, CDR1 is SGHTA and CDR2 is FQGNSA. CDR3 residues: CASSSTQNNYGYTF. Written as DNA, the CDR3 is TGTGCCAGCTCGTCCACCCAGAACAACTATGGCTACACCTTC.

There are many counts of this clonotype. V is TRBV11-3 and J is TRBJ1-1; D ambiguous. Germline CDR1 and CDR2: SGHNT and YENEEA. The germline V and J ends were trimmed by 3 bases and 1 base, with 18 bases remaining between them. The CDR3 consists of 17 residues. CDR3 protein: CASSFGLVGRQNTEAFF. Here the CDR3 DNA reads TGTGCCAGCAGCTTTGGTCTGGTTGGCAGACAGAACACTGAAGCTTTCTTT.

This chain connects TRBV24-1 to TRBJ1-5; a weak D match, TRBD1 (5 bases). Germline CDR1 and CDR2: KGHDR and SFDVKD. V was clipped by 6 bases and J by 2 bases, with 7 bases between them. The CDR3 has 13 residues. The CDR3 sequence: CATSQGRNQPQHF. The CDR3 nucleotides read TGTGCCACCAGTCAGGGCCGCAATCAGCCCCAGCATTTT.

This clonotype has only a few counts. Likely a read error: the CDR3 ends without its conserved phenylalanine or tryptophan. V usage is TRBV28 and J usage is TRBJ2-2, with D hard to call. The length of the CDR3 is 16 residues. The V gene lost 5 bases and the J gene lost 0 bases, with 13 bases spanning the gap. Germline CDR1 reads MDHEN; CDR2 reads SYDVKM. The CDR3 bases are TGTGCCAGCAGTCCTCTAGTGGCGGCGAACACCGGGGAGCTGTTTCTT. The encoded protein is CASSPLVAANTGELFL.

Turning to this clonotype: The junction departs from the called germline gene at one end, perhaps through a read error. V usage is TRBV24-1 and J usage is TRBJ2-2, with D uncertain. Germline V gene sequence: CDR1 KGHDR, CDR2 SFDVKD. This CDR3 has 16 amino acids. The DNA of the CDR3 is TGTACCACCAGTGATACAAGATGGGTAAACACCGGGGAGCTGTTTTTT. The encoded protein is CTTSDTRWVNTGELFF.

In its sample, this clonotype was seen many times. The V and J genes are TRBV7-2 and TRBJ2-7; TRBD1 aligns across 10 bases. Germline assignment: CDR1 SGHTA and CDR2 FQGNSA. The CDR3 consists of 15 residues. V lost 5 bases to trimming and J lost 2 bases; unmatched junction nucleotides: 6. This CDR3 reads CASSVGQGLTYEQYF. In DNA form, the CDR3 reads TGTGCCAGCAGCGTGGGACAGGGGCTAACCTACGAGCAGTACTTC.

This clonotype was detected a few times. Relative to the germline gene, one junction end is altered; a read error may explain this. The chain joins TRBV19 to TRBJ1-6; tentatively, D is TRBD1 (5 bases). CDR3 length: 15 residues. CDR1 is LNHDA and CDR2 is SQIVND in the germline V gene (reference sequence). This CDR3 is CASSVDQGGNSPLHF. CDR3 nucleotides: TGTGCCAGTAGTGTAGATCAGGGTGGTAATTCACCCCTCCACTTT.

This clonotype came up a few times. The J gene is TRBJ2-3, the V gene TRBV4-1; D is undetermined. Germline lookup yields CDR1 MGHRA and CDR2 YSYEKL. This CDR3 is 17 amino acids long. Deletions cut 0 bases from V and 0 bases from J, with 13 bases between. The CDR3 region is CASSQDTWGTSTDTQYF. The CDR3 nucleotides are TGCGCCAGCAGCCAAGATACATGGGGAACTAGCACAGATACGCAGTATTTT.